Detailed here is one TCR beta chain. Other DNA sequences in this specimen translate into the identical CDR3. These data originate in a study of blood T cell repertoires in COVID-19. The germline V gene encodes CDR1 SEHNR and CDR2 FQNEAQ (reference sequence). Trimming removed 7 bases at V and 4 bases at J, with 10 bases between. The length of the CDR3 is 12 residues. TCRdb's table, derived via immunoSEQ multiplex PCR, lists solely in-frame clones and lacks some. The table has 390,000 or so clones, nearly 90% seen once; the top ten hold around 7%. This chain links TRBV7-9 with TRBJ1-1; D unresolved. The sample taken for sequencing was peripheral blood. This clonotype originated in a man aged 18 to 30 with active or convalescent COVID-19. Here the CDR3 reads CASTLSGTEAFF. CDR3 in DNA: TGTGCCAGCACCCTGAGCGGCACTGAAGCTTTCTTT.